This T cell receptor (beta chain) was identified in a study of blood T cell repertoires in COVID-19. Clones were sequenced by immunoSEQ multiplex PCR, and TCRdb holds only the in-frame ones, with some missing. The repertoire includes tens of thousands of clones, about 83% of them detected once, and approximately 4% sits in the top ten. The CDR3 loop spans 12 amino acids. Germline V CDR1 and CDR2: MNHEY, SMNVEV (reference sequence). With V trimmed by 7 bases and J by 10 bases, 7 bases remained unmatched. The chain is built from TRBV27 and TRBJ2-3, with 8 bases aligning to TRBD2. The specimen was peripheral blood. The receptor was isolated from a man aged 35-49 years with COVID-19, enrolled during active disease. CDR3 coding DNA: TGTGCCAGCACCGATTCCGGGAGGGCGCAGTATTTT. Translating it yields CASTDSGRAQYF.